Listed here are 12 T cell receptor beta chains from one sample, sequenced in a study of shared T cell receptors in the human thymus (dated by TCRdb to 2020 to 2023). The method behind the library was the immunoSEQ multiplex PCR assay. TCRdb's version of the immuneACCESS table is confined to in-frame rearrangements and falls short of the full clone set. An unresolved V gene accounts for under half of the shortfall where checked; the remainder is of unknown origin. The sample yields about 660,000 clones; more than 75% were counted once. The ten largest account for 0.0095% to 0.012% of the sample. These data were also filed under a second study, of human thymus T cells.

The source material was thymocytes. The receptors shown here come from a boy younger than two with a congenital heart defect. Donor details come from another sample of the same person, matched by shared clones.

CDR3 DNA: TGTGCCATCAGTCCCCCGACAGGGGAGGACACTGAAGCTTTCTTT. Translation: CAISPPTGEDTEAFF. The genes are TRBV10-3 and TRBJ1-1, with 8 bases matching TRBD1. This CDR3 is built from 15 residues. From germline, CDR1 is ENHRY and CDR2 SYGVKD. Unmatched junction bases numbered 8, after V lost 5 bases and J lost 3 bases.

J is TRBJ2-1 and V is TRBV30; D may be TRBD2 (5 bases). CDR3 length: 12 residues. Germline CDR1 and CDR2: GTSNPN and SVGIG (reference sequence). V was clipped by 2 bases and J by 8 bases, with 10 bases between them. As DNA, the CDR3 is TGTGCCTGGAGTCCCGCTAGCCATGAGCAGTTCTTC. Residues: CAWSPASHEQFF.

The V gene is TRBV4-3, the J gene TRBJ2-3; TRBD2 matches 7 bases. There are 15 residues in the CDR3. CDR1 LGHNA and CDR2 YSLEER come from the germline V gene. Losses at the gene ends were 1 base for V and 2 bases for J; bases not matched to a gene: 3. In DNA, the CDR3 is TGCGCCAGCAGCCAAGTCCTAGCGGACACAGATACGCAGTATTTT. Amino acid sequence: CASSQVLADTDTQYF.

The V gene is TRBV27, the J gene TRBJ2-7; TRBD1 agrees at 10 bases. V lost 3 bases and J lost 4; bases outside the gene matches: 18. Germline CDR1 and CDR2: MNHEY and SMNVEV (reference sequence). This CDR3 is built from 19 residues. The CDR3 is CASSFQKPDSGQGMYEQYF. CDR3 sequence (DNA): TGTGCCAGCAGTTTCCAGAAGCCTGATTCGGGACAGGGGATGTACGAGCAGTACTTC.

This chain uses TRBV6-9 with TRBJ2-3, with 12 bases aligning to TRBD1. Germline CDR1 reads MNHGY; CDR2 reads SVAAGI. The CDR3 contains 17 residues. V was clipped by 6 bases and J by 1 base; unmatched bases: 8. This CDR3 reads CASSYGTGGVGTDTQYF. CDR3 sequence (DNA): TGTGCCAGCAGCTATGGGACAGGGGGCGTGGGCACAGATACGCAGTATTTT.

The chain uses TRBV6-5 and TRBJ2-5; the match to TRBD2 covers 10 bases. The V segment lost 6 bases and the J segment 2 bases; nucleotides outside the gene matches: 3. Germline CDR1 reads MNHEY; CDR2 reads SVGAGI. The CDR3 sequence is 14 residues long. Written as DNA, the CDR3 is TGTGCCAGCAGAGCGGGAGGGGGTCAAGAGACCCAGTACTTC. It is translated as CASRAGGGQETQYF.

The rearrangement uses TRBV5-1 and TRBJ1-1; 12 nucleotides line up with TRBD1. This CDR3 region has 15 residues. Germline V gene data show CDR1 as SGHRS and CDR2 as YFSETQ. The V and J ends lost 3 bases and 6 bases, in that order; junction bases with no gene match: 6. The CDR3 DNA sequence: TGCGCCAGCAGCTCACCGGGACAGGGGGCCCCTGAAGCTTTCTTT. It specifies CASSSPGQGAPEAFF.

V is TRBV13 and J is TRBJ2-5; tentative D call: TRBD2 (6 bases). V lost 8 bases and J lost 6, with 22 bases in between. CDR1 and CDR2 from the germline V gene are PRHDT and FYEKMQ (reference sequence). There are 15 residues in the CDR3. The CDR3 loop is CASPIPMEGGKTQYF. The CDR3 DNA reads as TGTGCCAGCCCCATCCCAATGGAGGGTGGGAAGACCCAGTACTTC.

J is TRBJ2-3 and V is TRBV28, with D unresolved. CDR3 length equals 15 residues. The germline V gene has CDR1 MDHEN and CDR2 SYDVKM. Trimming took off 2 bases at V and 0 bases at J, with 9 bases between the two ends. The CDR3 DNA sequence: TGTGCCAGCAGTTTACCTCTTCCTAGCACAGATACGCAGTATTTT. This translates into CASSLPLPSTDTQYF. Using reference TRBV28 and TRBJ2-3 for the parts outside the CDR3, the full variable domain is DVKVTQSSRYLVKRTGEKVFLECVQDMDHENMFWYRQDPGLGLRLIYFSYDVKMKEKGDIPEGYSVSREKKERFSLILESASTNQTSMYLCASSLPLPSTDTQYFGPGTRLTVL.

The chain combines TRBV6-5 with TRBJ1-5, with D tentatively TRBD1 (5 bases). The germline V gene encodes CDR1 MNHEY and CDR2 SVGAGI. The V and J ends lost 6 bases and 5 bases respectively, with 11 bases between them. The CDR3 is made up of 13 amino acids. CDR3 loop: CASRSTRDQPQHF. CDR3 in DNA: TGTGCCAGCAGATCGACCAGGGATCAGCCCCAGCATTTT.

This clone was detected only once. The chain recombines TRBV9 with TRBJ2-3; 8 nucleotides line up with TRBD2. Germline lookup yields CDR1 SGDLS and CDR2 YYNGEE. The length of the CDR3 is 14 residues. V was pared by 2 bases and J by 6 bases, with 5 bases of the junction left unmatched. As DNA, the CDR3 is TGTGCCAGCAGCGTTCAGCGGGAGACGGATACGCAGTATTTT. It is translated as CASSVQRETDTQYF.

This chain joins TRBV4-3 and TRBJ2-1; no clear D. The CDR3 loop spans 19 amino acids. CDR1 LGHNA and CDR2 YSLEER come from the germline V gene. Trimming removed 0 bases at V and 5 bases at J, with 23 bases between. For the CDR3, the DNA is TGCGCCAGCAGCCAAGAGGGTAAGAAGCGAACCGTGAGGCACAATGAGCAGTTCTTC. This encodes CASSQEGKKRTVRHNEQFF.